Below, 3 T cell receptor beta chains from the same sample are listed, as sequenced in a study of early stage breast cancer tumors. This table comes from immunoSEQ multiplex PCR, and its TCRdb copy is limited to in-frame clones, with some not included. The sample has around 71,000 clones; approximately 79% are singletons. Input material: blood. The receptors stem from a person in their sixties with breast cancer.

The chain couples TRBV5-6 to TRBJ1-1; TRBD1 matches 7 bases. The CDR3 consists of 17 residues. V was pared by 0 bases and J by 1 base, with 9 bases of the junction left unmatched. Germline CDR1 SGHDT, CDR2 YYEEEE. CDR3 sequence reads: CASSLDRGQRTNTEAFF. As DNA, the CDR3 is TGTGCCAGCAGCTTGGATAGGGGGCAGCGAACGAACACTGAAGCTTTCTTT.

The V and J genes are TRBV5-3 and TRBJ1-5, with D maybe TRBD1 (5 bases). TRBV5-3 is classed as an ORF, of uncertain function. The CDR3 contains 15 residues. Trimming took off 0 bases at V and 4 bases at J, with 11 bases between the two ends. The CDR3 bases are TGTGCCAGAAGCTTGGAAATACAGGCTAATCAGCCCCAGCATTTT. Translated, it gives CARSLEIQANQPQHF.

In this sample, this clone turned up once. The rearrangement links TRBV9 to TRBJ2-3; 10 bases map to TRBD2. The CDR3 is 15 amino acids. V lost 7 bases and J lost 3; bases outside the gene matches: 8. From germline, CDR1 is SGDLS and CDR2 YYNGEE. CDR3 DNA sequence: TGTGCCAGCGGAGCGACGGGACTAGCGACAGATACGCAGTATTTT. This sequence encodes CASGATGLATDTQYF. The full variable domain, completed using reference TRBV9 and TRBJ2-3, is DSGVTQTPKHLITATGQRVTLRCSPRSGDLSVYWYQQSLDQGLQFLIQYYNGEERAKGNILERFSAQQFPDLHSELNLSSLELGDSALYFCASGATGLATDTQYFGPGTRLTVL.